The table lists the clone carrying this T cell receptor beta chain with many counts. Its cognate antigen is unknown. This entry comes from a study of shared clonotypes between healthy human individuals. Overall study findings and caveats: It was anticipated that sequencing depth would influence how many clonotypes donors shared.

Unmatched junction bases numbered 1, after V lost 4 bases and J lost 8 bases. CDR1 is SGHTA, CDR2 FQGTGA, per germline. The CDR3 runs 13 residues. Libraries were prepared by immunoSEQ multiplex PCR; TCRdb keeps only in-frame clonotypes and omits some of them. The sample has 450,000 to 650,000 clones, 70% to 80% seen once; the top ten hold 12%. The receptor comes from a woman aged 40 to 50 in good health. Some clones in this sample may be carry-over from other donors' samples. Input material: PBMCs. V usage is TRBV7-3 and J usage is TRBJ2-1; 11 bases are a match to TRBD2. The CDR3 is CASSSLAGDEQFF. The DNA of the CDR3 is TGTGCCAGCAGCTCACTAGCGGGGGATGAGCAGTTCTTC.